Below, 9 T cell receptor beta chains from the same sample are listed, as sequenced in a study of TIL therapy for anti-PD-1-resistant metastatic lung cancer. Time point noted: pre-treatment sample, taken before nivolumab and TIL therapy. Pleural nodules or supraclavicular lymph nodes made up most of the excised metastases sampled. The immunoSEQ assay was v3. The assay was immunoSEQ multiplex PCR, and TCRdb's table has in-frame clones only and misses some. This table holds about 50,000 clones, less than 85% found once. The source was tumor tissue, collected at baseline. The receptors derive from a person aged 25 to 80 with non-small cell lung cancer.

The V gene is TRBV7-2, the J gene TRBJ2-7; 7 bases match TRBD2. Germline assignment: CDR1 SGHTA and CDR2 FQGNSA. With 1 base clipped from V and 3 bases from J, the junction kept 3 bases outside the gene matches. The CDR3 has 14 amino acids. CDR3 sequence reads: CASSLGGSLYEQYF. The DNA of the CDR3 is TGTGCCAGCAGCTTAGGCGGGAGTCTCTACGAGCAGTACTTC.

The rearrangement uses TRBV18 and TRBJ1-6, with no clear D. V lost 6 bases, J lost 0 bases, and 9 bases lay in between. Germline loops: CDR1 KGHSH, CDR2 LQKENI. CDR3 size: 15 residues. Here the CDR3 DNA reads TGTGCCAGCTCTTCGAGTAGCTCCTATAATTCACCCCTCCACTTT. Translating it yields CASSSSSSYNSPLHF.

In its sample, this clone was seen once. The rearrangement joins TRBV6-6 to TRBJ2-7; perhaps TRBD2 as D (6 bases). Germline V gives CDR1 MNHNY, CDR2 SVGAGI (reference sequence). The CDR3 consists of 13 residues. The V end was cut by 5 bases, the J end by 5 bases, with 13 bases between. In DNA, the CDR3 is TGTGCCAGCAGTCCTCGGGGGTCCCACGAGCAGTACTTC. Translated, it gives CASSPRGSHEQYF.

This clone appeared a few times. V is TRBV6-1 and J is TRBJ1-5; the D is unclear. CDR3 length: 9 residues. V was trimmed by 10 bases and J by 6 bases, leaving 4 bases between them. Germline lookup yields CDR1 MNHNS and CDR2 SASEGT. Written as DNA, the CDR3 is TGTGCCACGGGTCAGCCCCAGCATTTT. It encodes CATGQPQHF.

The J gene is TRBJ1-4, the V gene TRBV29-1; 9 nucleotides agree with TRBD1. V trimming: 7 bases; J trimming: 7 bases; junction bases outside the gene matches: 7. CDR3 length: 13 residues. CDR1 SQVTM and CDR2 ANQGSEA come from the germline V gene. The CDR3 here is CSGTRQGGEKLFF. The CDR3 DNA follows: TGCAGCGGTACCAGACAGGGGGGTGAAAAACTGTTTTTT.

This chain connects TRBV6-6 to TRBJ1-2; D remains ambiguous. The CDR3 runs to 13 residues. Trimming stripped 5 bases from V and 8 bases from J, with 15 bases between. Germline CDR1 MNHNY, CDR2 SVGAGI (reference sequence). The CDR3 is CASSIPGGNGYTF. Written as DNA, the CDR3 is TGTGCCAGCAGTATCCCTGGCGGGAACGGCTACACCTTC.

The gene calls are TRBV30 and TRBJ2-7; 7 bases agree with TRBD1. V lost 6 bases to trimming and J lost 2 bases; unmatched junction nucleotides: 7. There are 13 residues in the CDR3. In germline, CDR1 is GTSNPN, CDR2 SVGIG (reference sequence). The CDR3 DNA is TGTGCCTGCCCGACAGGGAACCCCTACGAGCAGTACTTC. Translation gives CACPTGNPYEQYF.

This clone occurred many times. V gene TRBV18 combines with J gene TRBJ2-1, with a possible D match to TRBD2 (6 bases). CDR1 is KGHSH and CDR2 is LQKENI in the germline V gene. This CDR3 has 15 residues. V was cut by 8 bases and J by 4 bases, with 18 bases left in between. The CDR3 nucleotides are TGTGCCAGCAAACACGGGGGAGGCGGGTACAATGAGCAGTTCTTC. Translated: CASKHGGGGYNEQFF.

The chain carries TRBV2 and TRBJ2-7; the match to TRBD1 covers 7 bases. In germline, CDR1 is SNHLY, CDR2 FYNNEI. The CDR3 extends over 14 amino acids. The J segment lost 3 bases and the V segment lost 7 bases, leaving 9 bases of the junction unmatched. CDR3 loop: CASTRPGTDYEQYF. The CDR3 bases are TGTGCCAGCACTAGGCCGGGGACAGACTACGAGCAGTACTTC.